The rows below give T cell receptor beta chains drawn from one sample of a study of shared clonotypes between healthy human individuals. The repertoire was sequenced with immunoSEQ multiplex PCR; TCRdb's copy has only in-frame clones and lacks some. Of 300,000 to 350,000 clones in the sample, 73% were seen once. Material for sequencing was memory CD4+ T cells sorted from blood. The receptors were gathered from a man in his thirties or forties in good health. Both conserved end residues are part of each CDR3. D genes are given only for firm matches. Clone size is not always given. Where it is, it says once, few, many or a class for expanded clones.

>TRBV5-5|TRBJ2-5|NA|NA
CASQRVLETQYF
TGTGCCAGCCAGCGGGTTCTAGAGACCCAGTACTTC
>TRBV4-2|TRBJ2-1|TRBD2|few
CASRQPRTLGLADNEQFF
TGTGCCAGCAGACAACCCCGAACCCTCGGACTAGCGGACAATGAGCAGTTCTTC
>TRBV2|TRBJ1-1|NA|NA
CASSVRIKRQRNTEAFF
TGTGCCAGCAGTGTCAGGATTAAGAGACAGAGGAACACTGAAGCTTTCTTT
>TRBV11-3|TRBJ2-5|TRBD1|once
CASSSDGTGGETQYF
TGTGCCAGCAGCTCGGACGGGACAGGGGGGGAGACCCAGTACTTC
>TRBV6-1|TRBJ1-3|NA|few
CASSPGRTSTIYF
TGTGCCAGCAGCCCGGGACGGACGTCGACCATATATTTT
>TRBV6-1|TRBJ2-2|TRBD1|few
CASRTGEAGELFF
TGTGCCAGCAGGACAGGGGAGGCCGGGGAGCTGTTTTTT
>TRBV7-3|TRBJ1-1|NA|NA
CASSRGRENTEAFF
TGTGCCAGCAGCCGGGGACGGGAGAACACTGAAGCTTTCTTT
>TRBV29-1|TRBJ2-7|TRBD1|NA
CSVKVGQAYEQYF
TGCAGCGTTAAAGTCGGACAGGCGTACGAGCAGTACTTC
>TRBV7-9|TRBJ1-5|NA|NA
CASGSQGLGNINQPQHF
TGTGCCAGCGGTTCGCAGGGGCTGGGGAACATCAATCAGCCCCAGCATTTT
>TRBV6-5|TRBJ1-2|TRBD1|many
CASSRGQGEFGYTF
TGTGCCAGCAGCCGGGGACAGGGGGAGTTCGGCTACACCTTC
>TRBV19|TRBJ1-2|TRBD1|few
CASSSTGGNYGYTF
TGTGCCAGTAGTAGTACAGGGGGAAACTATGGCTACACCTTC
>TRBV7-2|TRBJ2-7|NA|few
CASSLGQGFEQYF
TGTGCCAGCAGCTTAGGGCAGGGTTTCGAGCAGTACTTC
>TRBV11-2|TRBJ1-3|TRBD1|NA
CASSPWDRAGNTIYF
TGTGCCAGCAGCCCGTGGGACAGGGCTGGAAACACCATATATTTT
>TRBV20-1|TRBJ1-5|NA|NA
CSAARGATGHF
TGCAGTGCTGCACGAGGGGCTACGGGGCATTTT
>TRBV5-4|TRBJ2-7|NA|few
CASSSVDRVYEQYF
TGTGCCAGCAGCTCGGTAGACAGAGTCTACGAGCAGTACTTC
>TRBV19|TRBJ2-4|NA|NA
CASSVDSTWAKNIQYF
TGTGCCAGTAGTGTAGACTCCACCTGGGCCAAAAACATTCAGTACTTC
>TRBV5-1|TRBJ1-1|NA|few
CASSLAGGNEAFF
TGCGCCAGCAGCTTGGCCGGGGGTAATGAAGCTTTCTTT
>TRBV7-2|TRBJ2-1|TRBD2|NA
CASSSSGRAFYNEQFF
TGTGCCAGCAGCTCTAGCGGGAGGGCGTTCTACAATGAGCAGTTCTTC
>TRBV14|TRBJ1-2|TRBD1|few
CASRRTGGYGYTF
TGTGCCAGCAGACGGACAGGGGGCTATGGCTACACCTTC
>TRBV5-1|TRBJ2-1|NA|once
CASTSMDGNEQFF
TGCGCCAGCACCTCGATGGACGGCAATGAGCAGTTCTTC
>TRBV7-8|TRBJ1-1|NA|NA
CASTPNVNTEAFF
TGTGCCAGCACCCCGAATGTCAACACTGAAGCTTTCTTT
>TRBV28|TRBJ2-2|NA|NA
CASSLFGRELFF
TGTGCCAGCAGTTTATTTGGCCGGGAGCTGTTTTTT
>TRBV28|TRBJ2-7|TRBD1|once
CAIGQGTSYEQYF
TGTGCCATCGGACAGGGGACCTCCTACGAGCAGTACTTC
>TRBV7-3|TRBJ2-1|NA|NA
CASSLGRYDTGEGKDEQFF
TGTGCCAGCAGCTTAGGTCGGTATGACACAGGGGAGGGGAAAGATGAGCAGTTCTTC
>TRBV18|TRBJ2-5|TRBD2|NA
CASSSTSGSEGETQYF
TGTGCCAGCTCATCGACTAGCGGGAGCGAGGGGGAGACCCAGTACTTC
>TRBV6-5|TRBJ1-2|NA|NA
CASSPSRYGYTF
TGTGCCAGCAGTCCCTCGCGGTATGGCTACACCTTC
>TRBV20-1|TRBJ1-1|NA|NA
CSVWGDTEAFF
TGCAGTGTTTGGGGGGACACTGAAGCTTTCTTT